This T cell receptor (beta chain) was sequenced in a study of T cell responses to AZD1222 COVID-19 vaccine. Measured with immunoSEQ multiplex PCR; TCRdb has only the in-frame clones, and not every one. The sample records around 140,000 clones, roughly 92% being singletons. This clone was detected only once. The CDR3 runs 13 residues. Trimming removed 0 bases from V and 7 bases from J, with 10 bases in between. The germline gives CDR1 SGHNT, CDR2 YYREEE (reference sequence). This specimen was peripheral blood, taken 28 days after the second AZD1222 dose. The genes are TRBV5-4 and TRBJ1-1, with D perhaps matching TRBD1 (5 bases). The sequence derives from an adult who received the AZD1222 COVID-19 vaccine. As DNA, the CDR3 is TGTGCCAGCAGCTTGGACGGGGGAGGTGAAGCTTTCTTT. The encoded protein is CASSLDGGGEAFF.